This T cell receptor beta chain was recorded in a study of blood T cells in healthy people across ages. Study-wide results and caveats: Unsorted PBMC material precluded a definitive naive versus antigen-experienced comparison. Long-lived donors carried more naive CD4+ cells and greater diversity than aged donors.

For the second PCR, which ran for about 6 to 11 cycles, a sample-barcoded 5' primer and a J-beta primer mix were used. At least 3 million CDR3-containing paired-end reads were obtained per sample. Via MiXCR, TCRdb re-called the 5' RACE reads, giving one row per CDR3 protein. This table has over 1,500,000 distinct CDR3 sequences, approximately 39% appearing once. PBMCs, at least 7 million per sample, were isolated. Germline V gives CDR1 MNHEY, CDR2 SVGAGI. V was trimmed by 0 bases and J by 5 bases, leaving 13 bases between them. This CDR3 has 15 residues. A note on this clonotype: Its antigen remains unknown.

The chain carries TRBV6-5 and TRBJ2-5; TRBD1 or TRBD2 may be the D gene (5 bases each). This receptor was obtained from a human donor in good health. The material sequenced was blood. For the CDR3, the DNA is TGTGCCAGCAGTTACTCGAATTCGGGGCTGGAGACCCAGTACTTC. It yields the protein CASSYSNSGLETQYF.